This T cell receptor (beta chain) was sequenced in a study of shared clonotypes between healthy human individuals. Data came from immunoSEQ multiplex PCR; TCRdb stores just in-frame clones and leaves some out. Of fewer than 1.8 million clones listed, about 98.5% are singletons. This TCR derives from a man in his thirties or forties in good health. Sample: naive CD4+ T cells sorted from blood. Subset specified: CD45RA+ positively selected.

The CDR3 sequence: CASIPLPGQGAETQYF. CDR3 sequence (DNA): TGTGCCAGCATCCCCCTCCCGGGACAGGGGGCGGAGACCCAGTACTTC. The gene calls are TRBV7-2 and TRBJ2-5; the match to TRBD1 covers 12 bases. The CDR3 length is 16 residues. In germline, CDR1 is SGHTA, CDR2 FQGNSA. J gave up 5 bases and V 7 bases, and 11 bases lay outside the gene matches.